This TCR beta chain was found in a study of T cell changes during pregnancy in multiple sclerosis. Sequenced by immunoSEQ multiplex PCR; TCRdb stores in-frame clones only, minus some. The sample yields under 30,000 clones, approximately 90% seen once. Germline V gives CDR1 GTSNPN, CDR2 SVGIG (reference sequence). The CDR3 totals 11 residues. As to this clone: An end of the junction differs from the germline gene, which may be a read error.

The V and J genes are TRBV30 and TRBJ1-1; D unresolved. Source: CD8+ T cells from peripheral blood mononuclear cells, taken in the second trimester of pregnancy. The TCR sequence derives from a female donor with multiple sclerosis, enrolled in a pregnancy study. CDR3 in amino acids: CAWSVDTEAFF. CDR3 bases: TGTGCCTGGAGCGTCGACACCGAAGCTTTCTTT.